This TCR beta chain was captured by sequencing in a study of blood T cells in healthy people across ages. With a J-beta primer mix and a sample-barcoded 5' primer, a second PCR ran about 7 to 11 cycles. Each cDNA molecule was tagged by a template-switch adaptor that had 12 random nucleotides. Samples each returned at least 2.5 million CDR3-containing paired-end reads. MiXCR was run by TCRdb on the 5' RACE reads, yielding one entry per CDR3 protein. The profile shows over a million distinct CDR3 sequences, roughly 64% of them singletons. There are 14 residues in the CDR3. Trimming cost V 4 bases and J 2 bases; bases outside gene matches: 6. Germline V gives CDR1 SGHRS, CDR2 YFSETQ. Researchers isolated at least 7 million PBMCs per sample.

The chain employs TRBV5-1 and TRBJ2-7; 7 bases line up with TRBD1. Source material: blood. The clonotype originates from a man between 18 and 29 years old in good health. The CDR3 protein is CASSTQGQPYEQYF. DNA of the CDR3: TGCGCCAGCAGCACGCAGGGACAGCCCTACGAGCAGTACTTC.